These 11 T cell receptor beta chains were sequenced from one sample in a study of OX40 agonist ivuxolimab in advanced cancers. Libraries were prepared by immunoSEQ multiplex PCR; TCRdb keeps only in-frame clonotypes and omits some of them. There are tens of thousands of clones in the sample; 75% to 90% occur only once, and around 30% lies in the top ten. This specimen was CD4+ or CD8+ T cells sorted from blood, taken in a trial of the OX40 agonist ivuxolimab. The receptor source for this set is an adult with an advanced solid tumor such as melanoma, head and neck, liver or kidney cancer.

J is TRBJ2-1 and V is TRBV9; D not certain. Trimming shortened V by 5 bases and J by 4 bases, and 10 bases separated the two germline ends. Germline values: CDR1 SGDLS, CDR2 YYNGEE. CDR3 size: 13 residues. CDR3 protein: CASRPGGYNEQFF. In DNA, the CDR3 is TGTGCCAGCAGGCCTGGCGGTTACAATGAGCAGTTCTTC. Based on the CDR3 plus reference TRBV9 and TRBJ2-1, the full variable domain is DSGVTQTPKHLITATGQRVTLRCSPRSGDLSVYWYQQSLDQGLQFLIQYYNGEERAKGNILERFSAQQFPDLHSELNLSSLELGDSALYFCASRPGGYNEQFFGPGTRLTVL.

This clone was recorded a few times. The V gene is TRBV7-9, the J gene TRBJ1-4, with D uncertain. The V end lost 5 bases, the J end lost 1 base, and 11 bases lay between the germline ends. CDR1 is SEHNR and CDR2 is FQNEAQ in the germline V gene (reference sequence). This CDR3 spans 15 amino acids. The DNA of the CDR3 is TGTGCCAGCAGCCCTTACTTCGGAACTAATGAAAAACTGTTTTTT. This gives the protein CASSPYFGTNEKLFF.

The V and J genes are TRBV19 and TRBJ1-4; unclear D gene. Germline V gives CDR1 LNHDA, CDR2 SQIVND (reference sequence). CDR3 length equals 15 residues. Trimming removed 3 bases from V and 0 bases from J, with 8 bases in between. CDR3 coding DNA: TGTGCCAGTAGTATTGTGGGCGCAACTAATGAAAAACTGTTTTTT. The encoded protein is CASSIVGATNEKLFF.

The rearrangement links TRBV10-1 to TRBJ2-7, with unresolved D. Trimming took off 5 bases at V and 0 bases at J, with 11 bases between the two ends. This CDR3 region has 14 residues. Germline CDR1 and CDR2: WNHNN and SYGVQD (reference sequence). The CDR3 DNA reads TGCGCCAGCAGTCCAGGATTCGTCTCCTACGAGCAGTACTTC. This codes for CASSPGFVSYEQYF.

The CDR3 sequence: CASSEHPTGAPYGYTF. The CDR3 region has the DNA TGTGCCAGCAGTGAACATCCTACAGGGGCCCCCTATGGCTACACCTTC. The chain recombines TRBV6-1 with TRBJ1-2; the match to TRBD1 covers 7 bases. Per the germline V gene, CDR1 is MNHNS and CDR2 is SASEGT. V dropped 2 bases and J dropped 4; count of bases not matched to a gene: 10. The CDR3 consists of 16 residues.

The genes are TRBV30 and TRBJ2-3; tentatively, D is TRBD1 (6 bases). From germline, CDR1 is GTSNPN and CDR2 SVGIG (reference sequence). Between the trimmed V and J ends, which lost 7 bases and 4 bases, there was a span of 12 bases. The CDR3 loop spans 12 amino acids. This CDR3 reads CAFLTGSDTQYF. The DNA of the CDR3 is TGTGCCTTCCTGACAGGCTCAGATACGCAGTATTTT. The variable domain in full, completed from reference TRBV30 and TRBJ2-3, reads SQTIHQWPATLVQPVGSPLSLECTVEGTSNPNLYWYRQAAGRGLQLLFYSVGIGQISSEVPQNLSASRPQDRQFILSSKKLLLSDSGFYLCAFLTGSDTQYFGPGTRLTVL.

This chain uses TRBV28 with TRBJ1-1; D not certain. The CDR3 has 16 residues. The V and J ends lost 0 bases and 7 bases respectively, with 18 bases between them. Germline V gene sequence: CDR1 MDHEN, CDR2 SYDVKM. CDR3 DNA sequence: TGTGCCAGCAGTTTATGGGGCCCCGCCGGCCCCCTTGAAGCTTTCTTT. Protein: CASSLWGPAGPLEAFF.

V is TRBV7-9 and J is TRBJ2-1, with D possibly TRBD1 on 6 matching bases. The CDR3 extends over 14 amino acids. Trimming removed 5 bases from V and 3 bases from J, with 11 bases in between. CDR1 and CDR2 from the germline V gene are SEHNR and FQNEAQ (reference sequence). The CDR3 sequence is CASSQPDSYNEQFF. The CDR3 bases are TGTGCCAGCAGCCAACCGGACAGCTACAATGAGCAGTTCTTC. The variable domain in full, completed from reference TRBV7-9 and TRBJ2-1, reads DTGVSQNPRHKITKRGQNVTFRCDPISEHNRLYWYRQTLGQGPEFLTYFQNEAQLEKSRLLSDRFSAERPKGSFSTLEIQRTEQGDSAMYLCASSQPDSYNEQFFGPGTRLTVL.

This chain uses TRBV12-2 with TRBJ2-1; the table gives TRBD2 as D, unverified against the DNA. TRBV12-2 is a recognized pseudogene. The CDR3 totals 17 residues. CDR3: CASRLVSQMLAGVEQFF. The CDR3 coding sequence is TGTGCAAGTCGCTTAGTATCACAAATGCTAGCGGGAGTTGAGCAGTTCTTC.

This sequence joins TRBV28 and TRBJ2-3; D may be TRBD1 (6 bases). This CDR3 has 14 residues. In germline, CDR1 is MDHEN, CDR2 SYDVKM. The ends were cut back, 6 bases at V and 3 bases at J, with 13 bases in the middle. DNA for the CDR3: TGTGCCAGCAGAACAGGGATTAGGACAGATACGCAGTATTTT. Its translation is CASRTGIRTDTQYF. The entire variable domain, with the rest obtained from reference TRBV28 and TRBJ2-3, is as follows: DVKVTQSSRYLVKRTGEKVFLECVQDMDHENMFWYRQDPGLGLRLIYFSYDVKMKEKGDIPEGYSVSREKKERFSLILESASTNQTSMYLCASRTGIRTDTQYFGPGTRLTVL.

The CDR3 is CASSLEGQGVEKLFF. In nucleotides, the CDR3 is TGTGCCAGCAGCTTAGAAGGACAGGGGGTTGAAAAACTGTTTTTT. The chain carries TRBV7-6 and TRBJ1-4; 10 bases align to TRBD1. The germline gives CDR1 SGHVS, CDR2 FNYEAQ. V was pared by 1 base and J by 7 bases, with 3 bases of the junction left unmatched. This CDR3 contains 15 residues. Drawing the rest from reference TRBV7-6 and TRBJ1-4, the complete variable domain is GAGVSQSPRYKVTKRGQDVALRCDPISGHVSLYWYRQALGQGPEFLTYFNYEAQQDKSGLPNDRFSAERPEGSISTLTIQRTEQRDSAMYRCASSLEGQGVEKLFFGSGTQLSVL.